This T cell receptor (beta chain) was captured by sequencing in a study of blood T cell repertoires in COVID-19 (dated by TCRdb to 2019 to 2021). With respect to the entire study: Recovered participants in ImmuneRACE Cohort 3 were defined by two consecutive negative NP/OP PCR tests, clearance by a healthcare professional, or resolution of symptoms. Collaborator samples came from the United States, Italy and Spain and covered acute and convalescent phases of COVID-19. The material from the prospective study consisted of cDNA or gDNA derived from T cells, B-cell-depleted T cells, or PBMCs. Subjects who had been exposed to COVID-19, were actively infected with it, or had recovered from it provided the deeply sampled blood TCRbeta repertoires that made up the dataset. The repertoires were released in a freely available public database intended as a resource for research on the immune response to SARS-CoV-2. The samples were drawn from two sources: the first 160 participants of the ongoing ImmuneRACE study, and about 1,300 subjects contributed by 6 global collaborators. Nearly every sample came with metadata listing a de-identified subject ID, COVID-19 status, age in years and sex. HLA class I and class II types, where available, came from metadata supplied by the sample provider rather than from assay-based typing. What the authors observed across the whole study: The amount of clinical and demographic metadata varied by source and participant and was provided uncurated.

The CDR3 sequence holds 20 residues, the cysteine and phenylalanine included. The read is trimmed to its CDR3 DNA, 60 bases read in frame from base 1. Trimming leaves V shorter by 0 bases and J shorter by 7 bases, with the junction holding 15 bases beyond the gene matches. In the germline V gene, CDR1 corresponds to LGHNA and CDR2 to YNFKEQ. TCRbeta CDR3 regions were amplified from genomic DNA by means of the immunoSEQ Assay, a bias-controlled multiplex PCR. The study's own analysis went as follows. The number of nucleated cells in each sample was estimated by amplification of reference gene primers within the assay. To quantify the absolute abundance of each unique TCRbeta CDR3 rearrangement, sequence reads were collapsed and filtered. For each sample, productive Simpson clonality was calculated as the square root of Simpson's diversity index across productive rearrangements. As stored in TCRdb, this immuneACCESS dataset retains in-frame rearrangements with V and J assigned. A fraction of the clones does not appear; measured against another copy, unresolved V genes explain less than half of the discrepancy, and the remainder lacks a known reason. The DNA gave D and trimming, while V, J and clone size come from that table. This sample lists about 170,000 clones; around 79% were detected once. The ten largest clones take up about 20% of the sample.

Comment on this clone: Its antigen has not been determined. Base qualities are not provided; no much larger clone lies one nucleotide away.

Participants in the prospective study were aged about 18 to 89 years, lived in over 20 United States geographic areas, and enrolled through a virtual design. In the prospective study, cohorts were assigned on the basis of participant-reported clinical history obtained from a screening survey and a study questionnaire. In the prospective study, whole blood, serum and a nasopharyngeal or oropharyngeal swab were collected from each participant by mobile phlebotomists. Additional blood draws and questionnaires over an approximately two-month period could optionally be provided by prospective study participants. Prospective study blood samples were shipped either frozen or at room temperature before DNA extraction.

The receptor was derived from a woman in her 70s in a cohort exposed to, infected with or recovered from COVID-19 (not recorded which). This chain joins TRBV4-2 to TRBJ1-6, with 10 central nucleotides matching TRBD1. Sequencing input: PBMCs or T cells enriched from blood (not recorded which). The sequenced DNA: TGTGCCAGCAGCCAAGACGTCCCGAGTGGACAGGGGGTAGTAAATTCACCCCTCCACTTT. It encodes CASSQDVPSGQGVVNSPLHF.